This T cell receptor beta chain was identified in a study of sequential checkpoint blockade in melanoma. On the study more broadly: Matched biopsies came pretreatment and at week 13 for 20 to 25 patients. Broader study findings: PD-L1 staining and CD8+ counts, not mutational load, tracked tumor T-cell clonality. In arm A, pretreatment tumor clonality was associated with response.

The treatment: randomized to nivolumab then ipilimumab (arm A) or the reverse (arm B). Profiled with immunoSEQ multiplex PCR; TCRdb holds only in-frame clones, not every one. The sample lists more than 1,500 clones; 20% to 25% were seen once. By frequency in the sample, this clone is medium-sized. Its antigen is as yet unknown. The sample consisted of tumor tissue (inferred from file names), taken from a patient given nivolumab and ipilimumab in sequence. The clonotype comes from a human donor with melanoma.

The CDR3 DNA follows: TGTGCCAGCAGCTTCGTGGGACAGGGCTTCACAGATACGCAGTATTTT. Translation gives CASSFVGQGFTDTQYF. The rearrangement links TRBV7-6 to TRBJ2-3, with 9 positions matching TRBD1. Germline CDR1 and CDR2: SGHVS and FNYEAQ. CDR3 length: 16 amino acids. J gave up 2 bases and V 3 bases, and 6 bases lay outside the gene matches.